This T cell receptor beta chain is drawn from a study of cytomegalovirus exposure and HLA in healthy donors. The overall study: As released early, the data held 75 million to 90 million unique TCRs from HLA-typed donors. General study findings and limits: What a later analysis reportedly showed was that an Asian-associated ancestry cluster had fewer N-insertions than the roughly 670-donor mean. Previous analysis showed most TCR beta V segments were productive about 87% or about 30% of the time.

Primers: 60 Vbeta forward and 13 Jbeta reverse. The method was immunoSEQ multiplex PCR; TCRdb's version includes in-frame clones alone and lacks a portion of them. The profile shows 95,000 to 130,000 clones, around three quarters of them singletons. Germline assignment: CDR1 GTSNPN and CDR2 SVGIG (reference sequence). The CDR3 has 15 amino acids. Note on this clone: Its target is not known. A read error may account for a junction end that differs from germline.

This TCR was recovered from a man between 25 and 39 years old in good health and CMV-seropositive. What was sequenced was PBMCs. The gene calls are TRBV30 and TRBJ2-1; D may correspond to TRBD1 or TRBD2 (6 bases each). This chain's CDR3 is CAGRTGHGDYNEQFF. The CDR3 nucleotides read TGTGCCGGGAGGACGGGACACGGTGACTACAATGAGCAGTTCTTC.